This T cell receptor beta chain comes out of a study of blood T cell repertoires in COVID-19. Study-level background: Whether acute or convalescent, the COVID-19 samples came from the United States, Italy and Spain. Sample material is recorded as cDNA or gDNA derived from T cells, B-cell-depleted T cells, or PBMCs.

The V and J ends lost 4 bases and 1 base, in that order; junction bases with no gene match: 2. Germline V gene lookup returns CDR1 KGHSH and CDR2 LQKENI. The CDR3 runs 14 residues. It was during active infection that Seattle patients were enrolled and then longitudinally followed. Source study methods: Reference gene primer amplification yielded estimated nucleated cell counts. The table came from immunoSEQ multiplex PCR; TCRdb's copy has only in-frame clones and leaves some out. V, J and clone size derive from that table, while D and trimming were established from the DNA sequence. The profile shows under 300,000 clones, 85% to 95% of them singletons.

J is TRBJ2-7 and V is TRBV18; 9 positions agree with TRBD1. This TCR was recovered from a man younger than 45 with COVID-19, enrolled during active disease. The sample consisted of peripheral blood. The CDR3 loop reads CASSLTGGSYEQYF. CDR3 sequence (DNA): TGTGCCAGCTCACTGACAGGGGGATCCTACGAGCAGTACTTC.